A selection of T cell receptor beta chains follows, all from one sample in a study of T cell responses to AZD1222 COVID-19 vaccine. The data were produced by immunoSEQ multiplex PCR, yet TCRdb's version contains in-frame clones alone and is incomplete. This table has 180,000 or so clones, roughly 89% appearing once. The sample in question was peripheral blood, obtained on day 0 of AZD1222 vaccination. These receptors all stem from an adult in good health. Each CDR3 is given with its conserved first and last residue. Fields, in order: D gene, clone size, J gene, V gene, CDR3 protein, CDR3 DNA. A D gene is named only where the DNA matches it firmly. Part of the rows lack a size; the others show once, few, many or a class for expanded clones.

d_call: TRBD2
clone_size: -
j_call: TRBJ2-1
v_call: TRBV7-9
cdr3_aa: CASSSVRSGRAPGGQFF
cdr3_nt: TGTGCCAGCAGCTCGGTACGATCCGGGAGGGCCCCCGGGGGCCAGTTCTTC

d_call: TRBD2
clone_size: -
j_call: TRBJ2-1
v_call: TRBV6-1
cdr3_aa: CASSDKLAGYNEQFF
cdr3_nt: TGTGCCAGCAGTGACAAGCTAGCGGGGTACAATGAGCAGTTCTTC

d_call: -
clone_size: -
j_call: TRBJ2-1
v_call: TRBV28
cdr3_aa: CASSLLRNEQFF
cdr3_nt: TGTGCCAGCAGTTTGCTCAGGAATGAGCAGTTCTTC

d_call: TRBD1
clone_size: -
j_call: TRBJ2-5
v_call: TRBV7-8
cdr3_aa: CASSRTGQETQYF
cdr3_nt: TGTGCCAGCAGTCGGACAGGGCAAGAGACCCAGTACTTC

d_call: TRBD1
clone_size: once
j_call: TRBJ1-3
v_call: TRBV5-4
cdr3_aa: CASSLGAGGAGNTIYF
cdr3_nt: TGTGCCAGCAGCTTGGGGGCAGGGGGCGCCGGAAACACCATATATTTT

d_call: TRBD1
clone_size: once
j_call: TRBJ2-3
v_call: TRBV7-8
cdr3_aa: CASSSTGFDTDTQYF
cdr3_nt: TGTGCCAGCAGCTCGACAGGGTTCGACACAGATACGCAGTATTTT

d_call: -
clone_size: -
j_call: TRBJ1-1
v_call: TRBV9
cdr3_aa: CASSATGTEAFF
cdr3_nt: TGTGCCAGCAGCGCCACAGGGACTGAAGCTTTCTTT

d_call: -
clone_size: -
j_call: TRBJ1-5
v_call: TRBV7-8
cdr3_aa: CASSGGEQPQHF
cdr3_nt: TGTGCCAGCAGCGGGGGCGAACAGCCCCAGCATTTT

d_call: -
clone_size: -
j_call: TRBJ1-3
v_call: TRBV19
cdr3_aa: CASNRDLSSGNTIYF
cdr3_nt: TGTGCCAGTAACCGGGACCTCAGCTCTGGAAACACCATATATTTT

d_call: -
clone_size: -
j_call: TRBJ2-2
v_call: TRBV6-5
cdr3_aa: CASTRTANTGELFF
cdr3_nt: TGTGCCAGCACCAGGACAGCGAACACCGGGGAGCTGTTTTTT

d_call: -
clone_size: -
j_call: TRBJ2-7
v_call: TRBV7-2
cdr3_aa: CASRVLAMPTYEQYF
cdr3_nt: TGTGCCAGCAGGGTACTAGCTATGCCCACCTACGAGCAGTACTTC

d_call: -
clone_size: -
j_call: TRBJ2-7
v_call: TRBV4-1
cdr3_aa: CASSQASTYEQYF
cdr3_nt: TGCGCCAGCAGCCAAGCCAGCACCTACGAGCAGTACTTC

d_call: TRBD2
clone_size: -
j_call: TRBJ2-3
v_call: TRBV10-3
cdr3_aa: CATSGTSGGDTQYF
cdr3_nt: TGTGCCACTTCCGGGACTAGCGGGGGGGATACGCAGTATTTT

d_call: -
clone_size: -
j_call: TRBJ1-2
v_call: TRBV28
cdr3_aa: CASSIKRVGYGYTF
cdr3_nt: TGTGCCAGCAGCATCAAGAGGGTGGGCTATGGCTACACCTTC

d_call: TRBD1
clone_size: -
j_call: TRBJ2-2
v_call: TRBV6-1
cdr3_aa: CASSALTGAARAGELFF
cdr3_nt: TGTGCCAGCAGTGCTCTGACAGGGGCCGCTAGGGCCGGGGAGCTGTTTTTT

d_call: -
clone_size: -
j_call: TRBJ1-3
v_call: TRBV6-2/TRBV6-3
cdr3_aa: CASSLNLNTIYF
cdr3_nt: TGTGCCAGCAGTTTAAACCTGAACACCATATATTTT

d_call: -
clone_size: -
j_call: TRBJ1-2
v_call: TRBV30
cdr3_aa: CAWSEEGLGYTF
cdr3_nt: TGTGCCTGGAGTGAGGAGGGGCTCGGCTACACCTTC